The present entry profiles one TCR beta chain with its context. Its cognate antigen is unknown. The entry originates in a study of post-analysis software for immune sequencing data. Study in general: The study covered relapsing-remitting, secondary progressive and progressive-relapsing courses of multiple sclerosis. Overall study findings and caveats: Relative to controls, patients with multiple sclerosis showed significantly lower normalized Chao1 diversity. Co-batched samples clustered tightly together by F measure. Among roughly 5 TRBV segments more frequent in patients than controls were TRBV5-6, TRBV5-1 and TRBV20-1.

Unique molecular identifiers tagged the TCR beta cDNA libraries. T cells, about 0.85 to 11 million of them, yielded a few hundred thousand cDNA molecules. TCRdb re-called the PCR reads through MiXCR, storing one row per CDR3 protein. The data contain roughly 650,000 distinct CDR3 sequences, more than 50% of them singletons. V was pared by 5 bases and J by 6 bases, with 3 bases of the junction left unmatched. The CDR3 runs to 12 residues. The source material was blood. The receptor was derived from a girl aged 2-15 years with multiple sclerosis. V is TRBV12-3 or TRBV12-4 and J is TRBJ2-7, with 8 bases that match TRBD1. This chain's CDR3 is CASSKTGAEQYF. CDR3 DNA sequence: TGTGCCAGCAGTAAGACAGGGGCCGAGCAGTACTTC.